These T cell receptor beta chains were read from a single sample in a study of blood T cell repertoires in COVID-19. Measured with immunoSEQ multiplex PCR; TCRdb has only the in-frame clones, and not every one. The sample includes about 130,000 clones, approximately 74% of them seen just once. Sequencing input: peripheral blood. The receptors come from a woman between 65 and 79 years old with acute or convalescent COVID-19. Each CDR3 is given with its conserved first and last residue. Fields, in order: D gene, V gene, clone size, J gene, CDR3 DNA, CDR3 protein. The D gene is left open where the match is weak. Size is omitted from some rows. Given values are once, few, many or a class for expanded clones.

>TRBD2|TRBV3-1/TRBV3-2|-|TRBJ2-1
TGTGCCAGCAGCTCCCTGACTAGCTCTAGAAACAATGAGCAGTTCTTC
CASSSLTSSRNNEQFF
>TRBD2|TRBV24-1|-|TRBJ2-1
TGTGCCACCAGCCACCCGGGACTAGCTTCGGGTGAGCAGTTCTTC
CATSHPGLASGEQFF
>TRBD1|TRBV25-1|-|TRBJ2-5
TGTGCCAGCAGTAAGACCGGGACAGGAGATTTAACCCAGTACTTC
CASSKTGTGDLTQYF
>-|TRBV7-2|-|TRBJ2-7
TGTGCCAGCACCCCATCGTCAGGGGTCCCCTACGAGCAGTACTTC
CASTPSSGVPYEQYF
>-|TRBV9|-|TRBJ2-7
TGTGCCAGCAGTGGCGACGGGTACGAGCAGTACTTC
CASSGDGYEQYF
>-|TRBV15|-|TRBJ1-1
TGTGCCACCAGCAGAGAACGGGGGAACACTGAAGCTTTCTTT
CATSRERGNTEAFF
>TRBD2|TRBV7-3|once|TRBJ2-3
TGTGCCAGCAGCCCCGGTTTAGCGGGAGCAGATACGCAGTATTTT
CASSPGLAGADTQYF
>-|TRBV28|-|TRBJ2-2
TGTGCCAGCAGTTTACTTTTGGGGGGAAACACCGGGGAGCTGTTTTTT
CASSLLLGGNTGELFF
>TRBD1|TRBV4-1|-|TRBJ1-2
TGCGCCAGCAGCCAAGATCATCGACAGGGAAACGGCTACACCTTC
CASSQDHRQGNGYTF
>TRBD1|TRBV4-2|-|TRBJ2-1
TGTGCCAGCAGCCAAGACGGACAGGGCTCCTACAATGAGCAGTTCTTC
CASSQDGQGSYNEQFF
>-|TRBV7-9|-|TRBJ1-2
TGTGCCAGCCACAAAAGTGGGGGCAGATCCTATGGCTACACCTTC
CASHKSGGRSYGYTF
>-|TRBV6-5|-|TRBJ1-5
TGTGCCAGCAGTTACGTCGGGAGGGTGGTCAATCAGCCCCAGCATTTT
CASSYVGRVVNQPQHF
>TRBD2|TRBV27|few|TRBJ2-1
TGTGCCAGCAGGCTGACTAGCGGGGGGGCCTACAATGAGCAGTTCTTC
CASRLTSGGAYNEQFF
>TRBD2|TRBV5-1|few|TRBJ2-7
TGCGCCAGCAGCCTCTGGGGGGGAAAGAAGGGCGAGCAGTACTTC
CASSLWGGKKGEQYF
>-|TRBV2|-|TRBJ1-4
TGTGCCAGCAGTGTAATACAGGGTGAGGATGAAAAACTGTTTTTT
CASSVIQGEDEKLFF
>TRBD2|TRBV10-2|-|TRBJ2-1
TGCGCCAGCAGTGAGTATAGCGGGAGGGTTAGCTCCTACAATGAGCAGTTCTTC
CASSEYSGRVSSYNEQFF
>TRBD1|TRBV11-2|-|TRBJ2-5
TGTGCCAGCAGCTTAGGGGACAGGGGGCTTTGGGAGACCCAGTACTTC
CASSLGDRGLWETQYF
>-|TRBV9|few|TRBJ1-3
TGTGCCAGCAGCGCCCTTCACCAGGGTGCTGGAAACACCATATATTTT
CASSALHQGAGNTIYF
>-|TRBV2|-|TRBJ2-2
TGTGCCAGCAGCGTACTGCGGGAGAACACCGGGGAGCTGTTTTTT
CASSVLRENTGELFF
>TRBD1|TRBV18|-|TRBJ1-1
TGTGCCAGCTCACCGGGACAGGGTTTGGGAGCTTTCTTT
CASSPGQGLGAFF
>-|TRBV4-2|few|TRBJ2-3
TGTGCCAGCAGCCAGGCTCACACAGATACGCAGTATTTT
CASSQAHTDTQYF
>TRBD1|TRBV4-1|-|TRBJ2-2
TGCGCCAGCAGCCAAGCGAGTGGACAGGGTGCCGGGGAGCTGTTTTTT
CASSQASGQGAGELFF
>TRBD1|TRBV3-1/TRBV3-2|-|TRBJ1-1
TGTGCCAGCAGCCAGGACAGGGGGGACACTGAAGCTTTCTTT
CASSQDRGDTEAFF
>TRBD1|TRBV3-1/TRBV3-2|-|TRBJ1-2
TGTGCCAGCAGCCAAAGGCCCTCGACAGGGGCCTATGGCTACACCTTC
CASSQRPSTGAYGYTF
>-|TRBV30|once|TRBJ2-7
TGTGCCTGGAGTGTACATCTAGCGCGGAGGGACGAGCAGTACTTC
CAWSVHLARRDEQYF
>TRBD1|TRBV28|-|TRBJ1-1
TGTGCCAGCAGTCCCCCAGGACAGGGGGCATCTGAAGCTTTCTTT
CASSPPGQGASEAFF
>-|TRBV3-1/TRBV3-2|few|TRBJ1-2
TGTGCCAGCAGCCAAAGGGGGAACCGTAACTATGGCTACACCTTC
CASSQRGNRNYGYTF
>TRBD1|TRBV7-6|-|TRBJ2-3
TGTGCCAGCAGCTTAGAGACAGGGAGCACAGATACGCAGTATTTT
CASSLETGSTDTQYF
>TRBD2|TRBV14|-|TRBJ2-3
TGTGCCAGCAGCCAAGGACTAGCCTTAGCAGATACGCAGTATTTT
CASSQGLALADTQYF
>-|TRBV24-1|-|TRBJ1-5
TGTGCCACCAGTGACTCCGGGGAATATAGCAATCAGCCCCAGCATTTT
CATSDSGEYSNQPQHF
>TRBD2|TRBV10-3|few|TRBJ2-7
TGTGCCATCAGTGTTCGGGAGGGTACCTACGAGCAGTACTTC
CAISVREGTYEQYF
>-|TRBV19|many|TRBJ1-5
TGTGCCAGTAGTATTGGGCCCCAAGGCCAGCCCCAGCATTTT
CASSIGPQGQPQHF
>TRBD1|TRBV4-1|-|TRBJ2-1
TGCGCCAGCAGCCAAGTTCCGGACAGGGCGGATGAGCAGTTCTTC
CASSQVPDRADEQFF
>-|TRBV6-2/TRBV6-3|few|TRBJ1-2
TGTGCCAGCAGTTCGGGGTATGGCTACACCTTC
CASSSGYGYTF
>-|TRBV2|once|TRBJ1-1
TGTGCCAGCAGTGACTGGGGCACCCCAAGGACTGAAGCTTTCTTT
CASSDWGTPRTEAFF
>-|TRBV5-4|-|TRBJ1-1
TGTGCCAGCAGCTTATTACAGGGCTTAAGGACTGAAGCTTTCTTT
CASSLLQGLRTEAFF
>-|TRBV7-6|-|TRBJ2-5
TGTGCCAGCAGCTCCGCCGCGGCCCAGTACTTC
CASSSAAAQYF
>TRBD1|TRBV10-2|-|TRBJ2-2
TGCGCCAGCAGGGGACAGGGTGACACCGGGGAGCTGTTTTTT
CASRGQGDTGELFF
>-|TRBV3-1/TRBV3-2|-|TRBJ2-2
TGTGCCAGCAGCCAAGCTTTGGCGGGAATAGCGAACACCGGGGAGCTGTTTTTT
CASSQALAGIANTGELFF
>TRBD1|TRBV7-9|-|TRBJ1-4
TGTGCCAGCAGCACCTTACAGGGGAGAGCTAATGAAAAACTGTTTTTT
CASSTLQGRANEKLFF
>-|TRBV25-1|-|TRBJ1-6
TGTGCCAGCACGGGGGGGCTCCATAATTCACCCCTCCACTTT
CASTGGLHNSPLHF
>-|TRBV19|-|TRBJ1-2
TGTGCCACCCTCCTCGACAGCGGCTACACCTTC
CATLLDSGYTF
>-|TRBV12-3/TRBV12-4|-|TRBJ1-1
TGTGCCAGCAGCATCTTTCGAGGCACTGAAGCTTTCTTT
CASSIFRGTEAFF
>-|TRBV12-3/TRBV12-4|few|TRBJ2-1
TGTGCCAGCAGTTTAGACTACCAGGGTGAGCAGTTCTTC
CASSLDYQGEQFF
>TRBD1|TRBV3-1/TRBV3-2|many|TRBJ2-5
TGTGCCAGCAGCACAGGGGGCGAGGCCCAGTACTTC
CASSTGGEAQYF
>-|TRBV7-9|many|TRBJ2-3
TGTGCCAGTACGAGGGGGTCCGAGACAGATACGCAGTATTTT
CASTRGSETDTQYF
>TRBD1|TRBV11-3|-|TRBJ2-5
TGTGCCAGCAGCGCCTACAGGGGTGCGGAGACCCAGTACTTC
CASSAYRGAETQYF
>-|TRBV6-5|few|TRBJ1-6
TGTGCCAGCAGTTTGGGCGCAAGCTCCTATAATTCACCCCTCCACTTT
CASSLGASSYNSPLHF
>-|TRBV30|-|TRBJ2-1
TGTGCCTGGAGTGTATATAGCGGTGGGTACAATGAGCAGTTCTTC
CAWSVYSGGYNEQFF
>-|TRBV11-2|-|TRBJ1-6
TGTGCCAGCAGCTTCCGGGACAACAATTCACCCCTCCACTTT
CASSFRDNNSPLHF
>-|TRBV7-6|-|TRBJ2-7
TGTGCCAGCAGCTCCGGGACTGCTCCCTACGAGCAGTACTTC
CASSSGTAPYEQYF
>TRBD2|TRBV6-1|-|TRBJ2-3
TGTGCCAGCAGTGAAGCGGGGGTAGCGGGAGGGTGGAGCACAGATACGCAGTATTTT
CASSEAGVAGGWSTDTQYF
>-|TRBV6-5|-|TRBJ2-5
TGTGCCAGCAGCCTTCTGGGGGGGCCTCAAGAGACCCAGTACTTC
CASSLLGGPQETQYF
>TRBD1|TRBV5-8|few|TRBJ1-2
TGTGCCAGCAGCAGGACAGGGGGCGGCTATGGCTACACCTTC
CASSRTGGGYGYTF
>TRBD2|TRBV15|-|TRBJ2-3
TGTGCCACCAGCCCTAGCGGGAACACAGATACGCAGTATTTT
CATSPSGNTDTQYF
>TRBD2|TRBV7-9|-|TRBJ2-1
TGTGCCAGCAGCCCGCCGGGACTAGGGGGCTACAATGAGCAGTTCTTC
CASSPPGLGGYNEQFF
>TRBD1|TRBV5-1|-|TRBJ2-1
TGCGCCAGCAGCTTTGGACAGGGCGTCCAGTTCTTC
CASSFGQGVQFF
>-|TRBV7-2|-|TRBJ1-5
TGTGCCAGCAGCCCGCAGGGGACTAGCAATCAGCCCCAGCATTTT
CASSPQGTSNQPQHF
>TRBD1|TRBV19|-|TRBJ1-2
TGTGCCAGTAGTACGGGGACAGGTAGGGGCTACACCTTC
CASSTGTGRGYTF